The rows below give T cell receptor beta chains drawn from one sample of a study of shared clonotypes between healthy human individuals. Using immunoSEQ multiplex PCR, the repertoire was profiled, and TCRdb retains in-frame clones only, with some absent. The sample has approximately 1.9 million clones; about 94% are singletons. The sequencing input was naive CD8+ T cells from PBMCs. The source is a man aged 18 to 30 in good health. Some clones in this sample may be carry-over from other donors' samples. Both conserved end residues are part of each CDR3. Fields, in order: clone size, CDR3 length, V gene, D gene, J gene, CDR3 DNA, CDR3 protein. The D gene is left open where the match is weak. Clone size is shown for a subset of rows, as once, few, many or a class of expanded clone.

-,12,TRBV30,-,TRBJ2-7,TGTGCCTGGAGTGTTGGTGGTAGGGAGCAGTACTTC,CAWSVGGREQYF
-,15,TRBV27,-,TRBJ2-1,TGTGCCAGCAGTGGGGTACTAGACGGACGGGATGAGCAGTTCTTC,CASSGVLDGRDEQFF
-,16,TRBV27,TRBD2,TRBJ2-7,TGTGCCAGCAGTTTAATACTAGCGGGAGGGCCGGGGGAGCAGTACTTC,CASSLILAGGPGEQYF
-,15,TRBV27,TRBD2,TRBJ2-5,TGTGCCAGCAGTTTATCGGGTCTAGCGGGAGAGACCCAGTACTTC,CASSLSGLAGETQYF
-,17,TRBV9,-,TRBJ2-5,TGTGCCAGCAGCGTAGATGCCGGGACACTCAGTGCGGAGACCCAGTACTTC,CASSVDAGTLSAETQYF
-,14,TRBV27,-,TRBJ2-7,TGTGCCAGCAGTCCCCGGGCCCCCTCCTACGAGCAGTACTTC,CASSPRAPSYEQYF
-,15,TRBV2,-,TRBJ2-7,TGTGCCAGCTCCATGGGGTATTCTTCCTCCTACGAGCAGTACTTC,CASSMGYSSSYEQYF
-,14,TRBV7-8,-,TRBJ2-7,TGTGCCAGCAGCCCCTCCGGAGCCTACTACGAGCAGTACTTC,CASSPSGAYYEQYF
-,15,TRBV5-1,-,TRBJ2-6,TGCGCCAGCAGGCCCCGGGTTTCCGGGGCCAACGTCCTGACTTTC,CASRPRVSGANVLTF
-,11,TRBV6-6,-,TRBJ1-2,TGTGCCAGCAGTTCGGCTCTTGGCTACACCTTC,CASSSALGYTF
-,12,TRBV27,-,TRBJ2-3,TGTGCCAGCAGTTCGAACACAGATACGCAGTATTTT,CASSSNTDTQYF
-,18,TRBV6-1,TRBD1,TRBJ2-7,TGTGCCAGCAGTGACCAAATCCGGACAGGGGGCAAGCGCTACGAGCAGTACTTC,CASSDQIRTGGKRYEQYF
-,16,TRBV4-1,TRBD1,TRBJ2-7,TGCGCCAGCAGCCCCAGGGCCGGGACAGGGGTGGAGGAGCAGTACTTC,CASSPRAGTGVEEQYF
-,14,TRBV5-6,-,TRBJ1-6,TGTGCCAGCAGCTTGGGGCCAACCAACTCACCCCTCCACTTT,CASSLGPTNSPLHF
-,13,TRBV7-2,-,TRBJ2-7,TGTGCCAGCAGCCCGGACAGACCCTACGAGCAGTACTTC,CASSPDRPYEQYF
-,15,TRBV2,TRBD2,TRBJ2-7,TGTGCCAGCAGTGAATGGACTAGCGGGACGTACGAGCAGTACTTC,CASSEWTSGTYEQYF
-,14,TRBV4-3,-,TRBJ2-7,TGCGCCAGCAGCTCCGACGGACGAACCTACGAGCAGTACTTC,CASSSDGRTYEQYF
-,15,TRBV28,TRBD1,TRBJ2-7,TGTGCCAGCAGTTTGTACCGGGACAGGGGCTACGAGCAGTACTTC,CASSLYRDRGYEQYF
-,14,TRBV7-9,TRBD1,TRBJ2-1,TGTGCCAGCAGTTCGGGACAGATCTACAATGAGCAGTTCTTC,CASSSGQIYNEQFF
-,16,TRBV4-1,TRBD2,TRBJ2-1,TGCGCCAGCAGCTTTCGGACTAGCGTGACCTACAATGAGCAGTTCTTC,CASSFRTSVTYNEQFF
once,14,TRBV28,-,TRBJ2-7,TGTGCCAGCAGTTTATGGCGGGACAGCTACGAGCAGTACTTC,CASSLWRDSYEQYF
-,15,TRBV7-6,TRBD2,TRBJ2-1,TGTGCCAGCAGCGTTGGGACTAGGGGCTACAATGAGCAGTTCTTC,CASSVGTRGYNEQFF
-,16,TRBV5-1,-,TRBJ2-7,TGCGCCAGCAGCCATCCGACATCCGGCCTCTCGGGGGAGCAGTACTTC,CASSHPTSGLSGEQYF
-,14,TRBV30,TRBD2,TRBJ2-1,TGTGCCTTACGACTAGCGGGACCTTACAATGAGCAGTTCTTC,CALRLAGPYNEQFF
once,14,TRBV28,TRBD1,TRBJ2-7,TGTGCCAGCAGTTTGGGGCAGGGGGCTTACGAGCAGTACTTC,CASSLGQGAYEQYF